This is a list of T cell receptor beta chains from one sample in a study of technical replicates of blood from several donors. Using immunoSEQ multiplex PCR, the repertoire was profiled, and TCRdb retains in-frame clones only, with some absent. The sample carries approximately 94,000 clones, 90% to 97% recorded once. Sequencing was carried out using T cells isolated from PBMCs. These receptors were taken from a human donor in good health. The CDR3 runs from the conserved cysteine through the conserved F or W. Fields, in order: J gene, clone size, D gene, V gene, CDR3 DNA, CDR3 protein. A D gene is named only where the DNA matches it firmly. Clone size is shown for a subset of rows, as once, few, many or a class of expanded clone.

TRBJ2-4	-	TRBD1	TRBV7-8	TGTGCCAGCAGCTTAGCCAGGGGGCGACTTCAGTACTTC	CASSLARGRLQYF
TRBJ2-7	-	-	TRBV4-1	TGCGCCAGCAGCCAAGATCTACGCTACGAGCAGTACTTC	CASSQDLRYEQYF
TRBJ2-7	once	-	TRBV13	TGTGCCAGCAGCTTATCTATCGAGCAGTACTTC	CASSLSIEQYF
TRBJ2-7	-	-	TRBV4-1	TGCGCCAGCAGCCAAGAGTTAGGGGTTAATCTCCAATCTCCCTACGAGCAGTACTTC	CASSQELGVNLQSPYEQYF
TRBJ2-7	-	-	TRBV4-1	TGCGCCAGCAGCCAAGTATACGGTACCTACGAGCAGTACTTC	CASSQVYGTYEQYF
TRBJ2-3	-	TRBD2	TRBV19	TGTGCCAGTAGTAGCGGATTTAGCGGGTTTACAGATACGCAGTATTTT	CASSSGFSGFTDTQYF
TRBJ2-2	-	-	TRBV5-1	TGCGCCAGCAGCTCCCTTATGACCGGGGAGCTGTTTTTT	CASSSLMTGELFF
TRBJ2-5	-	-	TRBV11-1	TGTGCCAGCAGCATTAGAGCAGGGGAAGAGACCCAGTACTTC	CASSIRAGEETQYF
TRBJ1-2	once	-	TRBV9	TGTGCCAGCAGCGTAACGACAACCGCTAACTATGGCTACACCTTC	CASSVTTTANYGYTF
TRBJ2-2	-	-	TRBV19	TGTGCCAGTAGCAACCCTCCCGGGGTTACCGGGGAGCTGTTTTTT	CASSNPPGVTGELFF
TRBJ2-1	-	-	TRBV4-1	TGCGCCAGCAGCCAGGGTCCGGTCGGCAGGTACTACAATGAGCAGTTCTTC	CASSQGPVGRYYNEQFF
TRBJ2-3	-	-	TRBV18	TGTGCCAGCTCACCACCAACAGTTATCACAGATACGCAGTATTTT	CASSPPTVITDTQYF
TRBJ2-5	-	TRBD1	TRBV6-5	TGTGCCAGCAGCAACAGGGGAGAGACCCAGTACTTC	CASSNRGETQYF
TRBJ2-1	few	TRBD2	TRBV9	TGTGCCAGCAGCGTAGCGGGAGGTTGGAATGAGCAGTTCTTC	CASSVAGGWNEQFF
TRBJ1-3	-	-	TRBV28	TGTGCCAGCTTCTTGGGCGACAGGATCACTGGAAACACCATATATTTT	CASFLGDRITGNTIYF
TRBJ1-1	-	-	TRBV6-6	TGTGCCAGCAGTTACGGGGGGGCGCCGGACACTGAAGCTTTCTTT	CASSYGGAPDTEAFF
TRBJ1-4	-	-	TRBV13	TGTGCCAGCAGTCGACAGAATGAAAAACTGTTTTTT	CASSRQNEKLFF
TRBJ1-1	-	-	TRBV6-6	TGTGCCAGCAGTTCAAACCAGAAGGAAGCTTTCTTT	CASSSNQKEAFF
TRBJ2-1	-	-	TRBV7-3	TGTGCCAGCAGCTTCTCGGGAGAGCAGTTCTTC	CASSFSGEQFF
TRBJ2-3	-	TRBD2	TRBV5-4	TGTGCCAGCAGCTTAGCGGGATGGGGCACAGATACGCAGTATTTT	CASSLAGWGTDTQYF
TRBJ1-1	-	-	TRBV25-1	TGTGCCAGCAGTGAATGGGAGGGAGCTCGTGAAGCTTTCTTT	CASSEWEGAREAFF
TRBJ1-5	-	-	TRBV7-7	TGTGCTAGGCCCCGGGAGGGATACGTTCAGCCCCAGCATTTT	CARPREGYVQPQHF
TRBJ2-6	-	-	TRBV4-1	TGCGCCAGCAGCCTGAAGACAGGACCCACTGGGGCCAACGTCCTGACTTTC	CASSLKTGPTGANVLTF
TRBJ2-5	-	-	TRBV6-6	TGTGCCAGCAGTTACGGGCAGGCCAGGGTTGTAGAGACCCAGTACTTC	CASSYGQARVVETQYF
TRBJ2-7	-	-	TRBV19	TGTGCCAGTACTACCCAGGGGTCCTACGAGCAGTACTTC	CASTTQGSYEQYF
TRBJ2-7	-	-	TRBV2	TGTGCCAGCAGTGAAGCATCTATGAGAAACGAGCAGTACTTC	CASSEASMRNEQYF
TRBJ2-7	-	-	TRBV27	TGTGCCAGCAGTTTAACGACAGCTTACTCCTACGAGCAGTACTTC	CASSLTTAYSYEQYF
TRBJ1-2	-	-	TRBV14	TGTGCCAGCAGCCAAGGGTGGAAAGGAGCCTACACCTTC	CASSQGWKGAYTF
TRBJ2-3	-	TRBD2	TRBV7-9	TGTGCCAGCAGCTTAGGGACTAGCGGGACAGATACGCAGTATTTT	CASSLGTSGTDTQYF
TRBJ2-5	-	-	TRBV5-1	TGCGCCAGCAGCAGCTCGGGGGAGACCCAGTACTTC	CASSSSGETQYF
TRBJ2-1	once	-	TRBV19	TGTGCCAGTAGCCCGGACTGGAACAATGAGCAGTTCTTC	CASSPDWNNEQFF
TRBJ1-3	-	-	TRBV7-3	TGTGCCAGCAGCTTGAAGGGAGAGGGAGCTGGAAACACCATATATTTT	CASSLKGEGAGNTIYF
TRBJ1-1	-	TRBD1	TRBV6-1	TGTGCCAGCAGACCTTCAGGGGGGACTGAAGCTTTCTTT	CASRPSGGTEAFF
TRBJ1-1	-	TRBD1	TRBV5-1	TGCGCCAGCAGCTTTGTACAGGGGACATTGAACACTGAAGCTTTCTTT	CASSFVQGTLNTEAFF
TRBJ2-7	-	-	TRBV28	TGTGCCAGCAGTCCCGGGCGTCGGGGGCAGTACTTC	CASSPGRRGQYF
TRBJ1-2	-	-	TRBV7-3	TGTGCCAGCAGCGCGGGTCTCTACACCTTC	CASSAGLYTF
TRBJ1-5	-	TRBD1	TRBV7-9	TGTGCCAGCAGCCCAGGGACAGGCAGCAATCAGCCCCAGCATTTT	CASSPGTGSNQPQHF
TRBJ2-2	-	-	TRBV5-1	TGCGCCAGCAGCTTGGCCGGGTCCCCGAACACCGGGGAGCTGTTTTTT	CASSLAGSPNTGELFF
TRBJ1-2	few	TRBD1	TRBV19	TGTGCCAGTAGTATCGACAGGGACTATGGCTACACCTTC	CASSIDRDYGYTF
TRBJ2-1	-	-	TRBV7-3	TGTGCCAGCAGCTCCTTGACGGGGGACGTGGTTGAGCAGTTCTTC	CASSSLTGDVVEQFF
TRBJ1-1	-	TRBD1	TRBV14	TGTGCCAGCAGCCACCACAGGGGTAGGAACACTGAAGCTTTCTTT	CASSHHRGRNTEAFF
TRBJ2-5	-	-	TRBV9	TGTGCCAGCAGCAGTCTTTTACCGGCAGGGACCCAGTACTTC	CASSSLLPAGTQYF